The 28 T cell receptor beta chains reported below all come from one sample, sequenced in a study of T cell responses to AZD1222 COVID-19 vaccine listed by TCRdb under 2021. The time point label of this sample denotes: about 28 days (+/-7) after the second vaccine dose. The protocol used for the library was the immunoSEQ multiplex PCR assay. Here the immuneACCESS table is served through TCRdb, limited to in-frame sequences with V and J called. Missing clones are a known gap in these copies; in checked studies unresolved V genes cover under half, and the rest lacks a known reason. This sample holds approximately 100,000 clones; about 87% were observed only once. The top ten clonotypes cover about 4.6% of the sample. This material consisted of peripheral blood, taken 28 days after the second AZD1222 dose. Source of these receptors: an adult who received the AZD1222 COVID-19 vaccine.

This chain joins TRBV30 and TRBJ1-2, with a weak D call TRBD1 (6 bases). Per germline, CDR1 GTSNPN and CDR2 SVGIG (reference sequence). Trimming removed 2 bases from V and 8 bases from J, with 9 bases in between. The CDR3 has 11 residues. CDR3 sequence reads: CAWSLGGGYTF. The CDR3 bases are TGTGCCTGGAGTTTGGGGGGCGGCTACACCTTC.

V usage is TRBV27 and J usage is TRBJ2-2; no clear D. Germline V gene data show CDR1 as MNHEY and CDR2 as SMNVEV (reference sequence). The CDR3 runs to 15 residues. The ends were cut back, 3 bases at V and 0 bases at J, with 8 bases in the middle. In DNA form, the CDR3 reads TGTGCCAGCAGTTTCAAGGGTTCGAACACCGGGGAGCTGTTTTTT. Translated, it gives CASSFKGSNTGELFF.

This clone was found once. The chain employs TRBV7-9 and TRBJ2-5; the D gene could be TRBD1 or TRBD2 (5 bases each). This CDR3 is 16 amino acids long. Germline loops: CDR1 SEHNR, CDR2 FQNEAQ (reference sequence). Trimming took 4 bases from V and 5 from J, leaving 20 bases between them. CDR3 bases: TGTGCCAGCAGCTCCGGGACCCATGGACCAGGGGAGACCCAGTACTTC. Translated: CASSSGTHGPGETQYF. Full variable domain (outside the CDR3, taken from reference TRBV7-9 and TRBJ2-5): DTGVSQNPRHKITKRGQNVTFRCDPISEHNRLYWYRQTLGQGPEFLTYFQNEAQLEKSRLLSDRFSAERPKGSFSTLEIQRTEQGDSAMYLCASSSGTHGPGETQYFGPGTRLLVL.

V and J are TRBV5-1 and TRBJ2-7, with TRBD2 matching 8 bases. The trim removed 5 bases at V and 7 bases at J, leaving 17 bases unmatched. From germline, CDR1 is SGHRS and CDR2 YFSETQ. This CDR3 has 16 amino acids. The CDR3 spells CASRDGRAGLVSEQYF. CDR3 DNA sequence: TGCGCCAGCAGAGATGGCCGAGCGGGACTAGTGAGTGAGCAGTACTTC. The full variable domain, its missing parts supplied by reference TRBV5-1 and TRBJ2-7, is KAGVTQTPRYLIKTRGQQVTLSCSPISGHRSVSWYQQTPGQGLQFLFEYFSETQRNKGNFPGRFSGRQFSNSRSEMNVSTLELGDSALYLCASRDGRAGLVSEQYFGPGTRLTVT.

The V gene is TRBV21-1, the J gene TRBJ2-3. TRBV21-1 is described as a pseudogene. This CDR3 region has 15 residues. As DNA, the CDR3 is TGTGCCAGCAGCAAAAAACGGGACAGCACAGATACGCAGTATTTT. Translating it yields CASSKKRDSTDTQYF.

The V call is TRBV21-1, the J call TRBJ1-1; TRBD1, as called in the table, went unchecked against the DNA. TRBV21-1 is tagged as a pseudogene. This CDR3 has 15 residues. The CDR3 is CASCRDRSMNTEAFF. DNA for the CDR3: TGTGCCAGTTGCCGGGACAGGAGCATGAACACTGAAGCTTTCTTT.

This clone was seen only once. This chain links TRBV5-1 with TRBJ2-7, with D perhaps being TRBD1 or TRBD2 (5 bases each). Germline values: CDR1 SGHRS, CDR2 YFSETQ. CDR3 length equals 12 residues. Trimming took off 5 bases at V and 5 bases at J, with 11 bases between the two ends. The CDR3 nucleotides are TGCGCCAGCAGTGGGGGTGCCGACGAGCAGTACTTC. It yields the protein CASSGGADEQYF.

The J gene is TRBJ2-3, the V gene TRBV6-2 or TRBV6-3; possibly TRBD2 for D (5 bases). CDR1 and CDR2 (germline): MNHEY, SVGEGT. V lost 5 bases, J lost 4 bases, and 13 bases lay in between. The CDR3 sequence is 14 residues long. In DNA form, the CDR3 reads TGTGCCAGCAGTGGGCTGGGGAGTTCAGATACGCAGTATTTT. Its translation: CASSGLGSSDTQYF.

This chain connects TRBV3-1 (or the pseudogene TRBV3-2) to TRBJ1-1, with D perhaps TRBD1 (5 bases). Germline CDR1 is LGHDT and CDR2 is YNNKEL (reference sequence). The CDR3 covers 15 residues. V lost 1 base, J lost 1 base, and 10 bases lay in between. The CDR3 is CASSQVAGTNTEAFF. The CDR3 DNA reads TGTGCCAGCAGCCAAGTTGCCGGGACGAACACTGAAGCTTTCTTT.

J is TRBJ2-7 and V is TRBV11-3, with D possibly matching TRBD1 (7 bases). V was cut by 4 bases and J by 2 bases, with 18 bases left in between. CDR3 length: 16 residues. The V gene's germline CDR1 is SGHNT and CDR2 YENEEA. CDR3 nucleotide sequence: TGTGCCAGCAGCTCGAACCAGGGGGGCTCAGCCTACGAGCAGTACTTC. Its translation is CASSSNQGGSAYEQYF.

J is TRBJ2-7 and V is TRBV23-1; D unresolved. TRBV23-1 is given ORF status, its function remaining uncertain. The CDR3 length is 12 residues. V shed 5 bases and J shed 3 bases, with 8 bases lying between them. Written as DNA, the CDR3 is TGCGCCAGCAGTGCGACACACTACGAGCAGTACTTC. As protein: CASSATHYEQYF.

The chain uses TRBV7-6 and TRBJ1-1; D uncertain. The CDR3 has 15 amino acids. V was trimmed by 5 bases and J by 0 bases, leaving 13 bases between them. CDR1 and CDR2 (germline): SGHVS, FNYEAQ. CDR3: CASSTYHIMNTEAFF. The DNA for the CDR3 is TGTGCCAGCAGCACCTATCACATCATGAACACTGAAGCTTTCTTT.

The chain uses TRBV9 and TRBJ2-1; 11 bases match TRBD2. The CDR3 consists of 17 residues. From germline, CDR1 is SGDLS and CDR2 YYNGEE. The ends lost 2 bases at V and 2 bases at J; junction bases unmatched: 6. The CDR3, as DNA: TGTGCCAGCAGCGTCGGAACTAGCGGGGGACCCTACAATGAGCAGTTCTTC. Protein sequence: CASSVGTSGGPYNEQFF.

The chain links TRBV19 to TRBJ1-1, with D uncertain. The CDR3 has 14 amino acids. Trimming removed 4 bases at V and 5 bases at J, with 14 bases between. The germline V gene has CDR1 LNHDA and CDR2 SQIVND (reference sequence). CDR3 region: CASSTHSQGTEAFF. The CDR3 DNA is TGTGCCAGTAGTACCCACTCCCAAGGGACTGAAGCTTTCTTT.

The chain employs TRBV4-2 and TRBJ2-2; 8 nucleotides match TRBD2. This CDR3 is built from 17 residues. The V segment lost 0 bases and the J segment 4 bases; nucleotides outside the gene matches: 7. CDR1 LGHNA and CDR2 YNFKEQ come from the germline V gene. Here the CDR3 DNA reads TGTGCCAGCAGCCAAGATCGGGGGGGAGATCCCACCGGGGAGCTGTTTTTT. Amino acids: CASSQDRGGDPTGELFF.

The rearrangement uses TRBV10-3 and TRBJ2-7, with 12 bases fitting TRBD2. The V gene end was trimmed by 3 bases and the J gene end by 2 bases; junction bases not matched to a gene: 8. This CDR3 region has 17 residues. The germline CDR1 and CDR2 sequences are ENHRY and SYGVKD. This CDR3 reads CAISETSGGTRTYEQYF. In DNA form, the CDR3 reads TGTGCCATCAGTGAAACTAGCGGGGGGACCAGAACCTACGAGCAGTACTTC.

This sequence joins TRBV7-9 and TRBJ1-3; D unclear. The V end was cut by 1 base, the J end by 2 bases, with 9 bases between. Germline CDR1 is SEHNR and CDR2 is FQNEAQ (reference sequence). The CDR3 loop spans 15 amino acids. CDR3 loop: CASSLDGETGNTIYF. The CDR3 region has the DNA TGTGCCAGCAGCTTAGACGGGGAAACTGGAAACACCATATATTTT.

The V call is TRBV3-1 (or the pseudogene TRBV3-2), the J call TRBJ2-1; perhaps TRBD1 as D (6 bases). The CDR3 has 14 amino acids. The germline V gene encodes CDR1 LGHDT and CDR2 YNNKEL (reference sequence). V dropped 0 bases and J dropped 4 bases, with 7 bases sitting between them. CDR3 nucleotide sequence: TGTGCCAGCAGCCAAGACAGGGGTTACAATGAGCAGTTCTTC. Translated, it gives CASSQDRGYNEQFF.

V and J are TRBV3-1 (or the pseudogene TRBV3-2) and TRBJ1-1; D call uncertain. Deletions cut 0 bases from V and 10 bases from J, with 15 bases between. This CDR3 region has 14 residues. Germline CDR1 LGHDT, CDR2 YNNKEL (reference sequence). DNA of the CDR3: TGTGCCAGCAGCCAAGATCTTGGGGTCGCCGGAGCTTTCTTT. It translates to CASSQDLGVAGAFF.

This chain's CDR3 is CASHFDSFNSPLHF. CDR3 nucleotides: TGTGCCAGTCACTTCGACAGCTTTAATTCACCCCTCCACTTT. The chain couples TRBV19 to TRBJ1-6; tentative D call: TRBD1 (5 bases). CDR1 is LNHDA, CDR2 SQIVND, per germline (reference sequence). The CDR3 covers 14 residues. V dropped 8 bases and J dropped 6 bases, with 14 bases sitting between them.

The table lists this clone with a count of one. CDR3 nucleotides: TGTGCCAGCCAATCCGGGATTGGGATCATGGAGACCCAGTACTTC. Residues: CASQSGIGIMETQYF. This rearrangement joins TRBV19 to TRBJ2-5, with D possibly TRBD2 on 5 matching bases. Between the trimmed V and J ends, which lost 9 bases and 5 bases, there was a span of 22 bases. Germline V CDR1 and CDR2: LNHDA, SQIVND (reference sequence). CDR3 length: 15 amino acids. Full variable domain (missing parts from reference TRBV19 and TRBJ2-5): DGGITQSPKYLFRKEGQNVTLSCEQNLNHDAMYWYRQDPGQGLRLIYYSQIVNDFQKGDIAEGYSVSREKKESFPLTVTSAQKNPTAFYLCASQSGIGIMETQYFGPGTRLLVL.

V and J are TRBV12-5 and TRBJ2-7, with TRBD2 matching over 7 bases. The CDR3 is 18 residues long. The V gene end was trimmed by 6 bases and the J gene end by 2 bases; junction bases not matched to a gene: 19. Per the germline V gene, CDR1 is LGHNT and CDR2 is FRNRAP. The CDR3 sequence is CASGLESLTSADTYEQYF. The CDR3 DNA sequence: TGTGCTAGTGGCCTCGAGTCGTTAACTAGCGCGGATACCTACGAGCAGTACTTC.

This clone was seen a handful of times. CDR3 residues: CASSYSADNSPLHF. In DNA, the CDR3 is TGTGCCAGCAGTTACTCGGCCGATAATTCACCCCTCCACTTT. J is TRBJ1-6 and V is TRBV6-2 or TRBV6-3; D gene ambiguous. Trimming took off 0 bases at V and 5 bases at J, with 5 bases between the two ends. Germline CDR1 reads MNHEY; CDR2 reads SVGEGT. CDR3 size: 14 residues.

CDR3 loop: CASSTRVTSGRGNEQFF. Here the CDR3 DNA reads TGTGCCAGCAGCACACGCGTGACTAGCGGGAGGGGTAATGAGCAGTTCTTC. The V gene is TRBV7-2, the J gene TRBJ2-1; 14 bases are shared with TRBD2. Germline CDR1 reads SGHTA; CDR2 reads FQGNSA. Unmatched junction bases numbered 10, after V lost 5 bases and J lost 7 bases. This CDR3 is 17 amino acids long. Variable domain in full (rest from reference TRBV7-2 and TRBJ2-1): GAGVSQSPSNKVTEKGKDVELRCDPISGHTALYWYRQSLGQGLEFLIYFQGNSAPDKSGLPSDRFSAERTGGSVSTLTIQRTQQEDSAVYLCASSTRVTSGRGNEQFFGPGTRLTVL.

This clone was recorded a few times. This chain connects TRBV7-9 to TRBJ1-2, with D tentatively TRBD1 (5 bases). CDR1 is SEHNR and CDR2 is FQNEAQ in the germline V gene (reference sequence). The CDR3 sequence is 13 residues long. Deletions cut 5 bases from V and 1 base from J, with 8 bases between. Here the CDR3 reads CASSRQINYGYTF. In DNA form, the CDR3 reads TGTGCCAGCAGCCGACAGATTAACTATGGCTACACCTTC.

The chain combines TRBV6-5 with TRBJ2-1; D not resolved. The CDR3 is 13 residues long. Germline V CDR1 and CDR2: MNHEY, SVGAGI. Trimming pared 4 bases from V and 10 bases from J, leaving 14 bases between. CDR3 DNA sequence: TGTGCCAGCAGTTTCCCGACCCGGATAGAGCAGTTCTTC. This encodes CASSFPTRIEQFF.

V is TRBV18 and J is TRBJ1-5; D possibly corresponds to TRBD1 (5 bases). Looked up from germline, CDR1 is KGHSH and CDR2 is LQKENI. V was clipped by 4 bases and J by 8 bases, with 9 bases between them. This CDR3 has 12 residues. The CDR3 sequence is CASSLRGEPQHF. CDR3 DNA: TGTGCCAGCTCACTGCGGGGGGAGCCCCAGCATTTT.

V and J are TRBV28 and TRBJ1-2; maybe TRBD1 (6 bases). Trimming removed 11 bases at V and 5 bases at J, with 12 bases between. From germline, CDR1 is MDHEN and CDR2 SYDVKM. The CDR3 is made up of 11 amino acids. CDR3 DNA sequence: TGTGCCGCACGGGGGGCTTATGGCTACACCTTC. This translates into CAARGAYGYTF.